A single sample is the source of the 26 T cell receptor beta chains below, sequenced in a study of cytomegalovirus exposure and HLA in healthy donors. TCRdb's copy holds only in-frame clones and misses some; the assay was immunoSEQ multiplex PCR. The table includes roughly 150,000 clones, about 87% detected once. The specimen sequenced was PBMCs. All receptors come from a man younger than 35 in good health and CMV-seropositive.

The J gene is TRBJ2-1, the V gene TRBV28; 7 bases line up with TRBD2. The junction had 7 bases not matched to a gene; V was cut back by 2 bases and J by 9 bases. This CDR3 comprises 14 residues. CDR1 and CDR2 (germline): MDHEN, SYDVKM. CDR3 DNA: TGTGCCAGCAGTTTAGAGGGAGGGCCCTTTGAGCAGTTCTTC. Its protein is CASSLEGGPFEQFF.

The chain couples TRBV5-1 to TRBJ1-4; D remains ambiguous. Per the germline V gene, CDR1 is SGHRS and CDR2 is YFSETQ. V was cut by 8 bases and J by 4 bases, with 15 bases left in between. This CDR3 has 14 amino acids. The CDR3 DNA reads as TGCGCCAGTGCTACGGGTTCCCTTAATGAAAAACTGTTTTTT. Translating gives CASATGSLNEKLFF.

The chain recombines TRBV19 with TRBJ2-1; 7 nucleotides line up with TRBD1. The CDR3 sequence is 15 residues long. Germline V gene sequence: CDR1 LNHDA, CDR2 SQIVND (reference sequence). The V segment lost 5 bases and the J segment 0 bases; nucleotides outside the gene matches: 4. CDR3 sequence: CASSSRQGSYNEQFF. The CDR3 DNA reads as TGTGCCAGTAGTTCAAGACAGGGCTCCTACAATGAGCAGTTCTTC.

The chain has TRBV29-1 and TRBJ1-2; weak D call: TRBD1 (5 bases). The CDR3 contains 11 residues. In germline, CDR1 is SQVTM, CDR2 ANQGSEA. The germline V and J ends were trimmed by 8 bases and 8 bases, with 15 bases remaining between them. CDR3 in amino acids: CSFTGVGGYTF. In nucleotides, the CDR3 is TGCAGCTTTACAGGAGTCGGGGGCTACACCTTC.

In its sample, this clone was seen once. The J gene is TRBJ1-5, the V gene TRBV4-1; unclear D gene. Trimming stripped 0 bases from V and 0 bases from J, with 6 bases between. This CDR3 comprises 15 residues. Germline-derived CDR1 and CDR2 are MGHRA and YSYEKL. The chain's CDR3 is CASSQDRSSNQPQHF. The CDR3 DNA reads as TGCGCCAGCAGCCAAGATCGGTCTAGCAATCAGCCCCAGCATTTT.

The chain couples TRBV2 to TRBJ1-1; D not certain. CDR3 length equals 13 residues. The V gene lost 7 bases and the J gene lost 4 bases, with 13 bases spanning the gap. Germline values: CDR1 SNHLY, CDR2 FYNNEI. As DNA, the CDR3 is TGTGCCAGCAAGGCTGGGGAGGCCACTGAAGCTTTCTTT. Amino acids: CASKAGEATEAFF.

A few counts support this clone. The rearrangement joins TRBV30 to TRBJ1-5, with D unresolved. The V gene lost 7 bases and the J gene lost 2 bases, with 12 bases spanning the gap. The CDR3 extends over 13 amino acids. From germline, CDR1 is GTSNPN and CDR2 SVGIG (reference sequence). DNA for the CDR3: TGTGCCTCCTCTTATGTAGGCAATCAGCCCCAGCATTTT. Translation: CASSYVGNQPQHF.

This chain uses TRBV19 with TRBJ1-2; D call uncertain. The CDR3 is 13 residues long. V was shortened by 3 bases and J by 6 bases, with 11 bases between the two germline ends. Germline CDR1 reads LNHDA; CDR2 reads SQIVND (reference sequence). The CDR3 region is CASSIGILDGYTF. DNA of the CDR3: TGTGCCAGTAGTATCGGTATCCTAGATGGCTACACCTTC. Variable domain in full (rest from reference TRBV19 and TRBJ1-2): DGGITQSPKYLFRKEGQNVTLSCEQNLNHDAMYWYRQDPGQGLRLIYYSQIVNDFQKGDIAEGYSVSREKKESFPLTVTSAQKNPTAFYLCASSIGILDGYTFGSGTRLTVV.

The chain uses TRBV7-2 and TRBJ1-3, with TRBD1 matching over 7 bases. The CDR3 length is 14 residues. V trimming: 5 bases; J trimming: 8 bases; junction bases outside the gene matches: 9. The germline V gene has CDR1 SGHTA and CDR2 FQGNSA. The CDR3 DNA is TGTGCCAGCAGCCCCGACAGGGTTTTAGACACCATATATTTT. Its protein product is CASSPDRVLDTIYF.

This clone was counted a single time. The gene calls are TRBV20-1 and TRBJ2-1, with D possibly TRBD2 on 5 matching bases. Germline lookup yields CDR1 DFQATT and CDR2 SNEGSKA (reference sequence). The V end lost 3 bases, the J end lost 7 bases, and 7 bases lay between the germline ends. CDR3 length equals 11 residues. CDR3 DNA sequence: TGCAGTGCTAGCAGCGGAAATGAGCAGTTCTTC. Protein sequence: CSASSGNEQFF.

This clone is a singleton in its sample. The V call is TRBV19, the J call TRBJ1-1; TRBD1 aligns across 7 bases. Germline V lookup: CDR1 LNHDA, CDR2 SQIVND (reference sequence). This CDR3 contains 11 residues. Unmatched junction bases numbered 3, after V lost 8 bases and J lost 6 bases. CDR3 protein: CASLDRAEAFF. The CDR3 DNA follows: TGTGCCAGTTTAGACAGGGCTGAAGCTTTCTTT.

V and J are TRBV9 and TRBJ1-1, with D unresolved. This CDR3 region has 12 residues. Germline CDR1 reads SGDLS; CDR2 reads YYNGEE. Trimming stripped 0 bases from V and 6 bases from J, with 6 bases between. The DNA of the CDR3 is TGTGCCAGCAGCGTAGAAAACTCTGAAGCTTTCTTT. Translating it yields CASSVENSEAFF.

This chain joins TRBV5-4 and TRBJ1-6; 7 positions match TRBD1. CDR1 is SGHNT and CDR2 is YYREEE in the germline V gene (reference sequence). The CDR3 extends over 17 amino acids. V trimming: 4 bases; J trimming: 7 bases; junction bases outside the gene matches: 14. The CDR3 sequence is CASSPVRAGQPNSPLHF. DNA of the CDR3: TGTGCCAGCAGCCCCGTACGGGCGGGACAGCCGAATTCACCCCTCCACTTT.

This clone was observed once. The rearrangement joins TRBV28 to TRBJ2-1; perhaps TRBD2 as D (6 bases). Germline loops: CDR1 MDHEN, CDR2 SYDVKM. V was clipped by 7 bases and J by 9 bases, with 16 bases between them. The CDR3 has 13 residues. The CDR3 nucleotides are TGTGCCAGCACGCGGGAAGTCGGAATTGAGCAGTTCTTC. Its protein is CASTREVGIEQFF. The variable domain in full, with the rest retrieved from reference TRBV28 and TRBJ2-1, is DVKVTQSSRYLVKRTGEKVFLECVQDMDHENMFWYRQDPGLGLRLIYFSYDVKMKEKGDIPEGYSVSREKKERFSLILESASTNQTSMYLCASTREVGIEQFFGPGTRLTVL.

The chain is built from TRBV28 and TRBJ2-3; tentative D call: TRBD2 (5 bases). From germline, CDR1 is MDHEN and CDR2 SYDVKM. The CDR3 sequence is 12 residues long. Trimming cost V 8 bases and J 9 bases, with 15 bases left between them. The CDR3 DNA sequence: TGTGCCAGCCACGAGGCCCGAGGGACGCAGTATTTT. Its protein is CASHEARGTQYF.

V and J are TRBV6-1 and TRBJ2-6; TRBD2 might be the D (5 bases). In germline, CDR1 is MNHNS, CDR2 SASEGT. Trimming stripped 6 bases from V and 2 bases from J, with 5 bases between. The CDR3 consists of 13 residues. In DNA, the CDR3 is TGTGCCAGCAGCGGGACTGGGGCCAACGTCCTGACTTTC. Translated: CASSGTGANVLTF.

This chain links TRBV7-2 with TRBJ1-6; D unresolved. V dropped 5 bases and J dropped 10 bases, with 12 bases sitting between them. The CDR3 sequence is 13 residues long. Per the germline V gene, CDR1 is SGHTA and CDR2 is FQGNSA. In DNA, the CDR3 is TGTGCCAGCAGCCCCCAAACTAGGTCACCCCTCCACTTT. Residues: CASSPQTRSPLHF.

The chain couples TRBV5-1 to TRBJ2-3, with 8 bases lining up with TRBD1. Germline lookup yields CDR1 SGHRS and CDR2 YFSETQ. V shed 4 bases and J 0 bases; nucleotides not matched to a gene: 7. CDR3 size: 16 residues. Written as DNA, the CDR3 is TGCGCCAGCAGCCCAGGGACAGGAGATAGCACAGATACGCAGTATTTT. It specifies CASSPGTGDSTDTQYF.

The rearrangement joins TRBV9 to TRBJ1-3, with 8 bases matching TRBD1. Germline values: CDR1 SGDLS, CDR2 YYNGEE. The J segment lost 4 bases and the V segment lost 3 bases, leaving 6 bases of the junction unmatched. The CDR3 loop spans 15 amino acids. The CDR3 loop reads CASSDDRGRGNTIYF. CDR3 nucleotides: TGTGCCAGCAGCGACGACAGGGGCAGGGGAAACACCATATATTTT.

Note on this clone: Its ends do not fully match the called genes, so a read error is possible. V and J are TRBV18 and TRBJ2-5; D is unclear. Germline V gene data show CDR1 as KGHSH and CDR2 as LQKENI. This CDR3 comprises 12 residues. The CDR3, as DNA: TGTGCCAGCTCACAACCAGGCGGCCCTAGTGACTTC. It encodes CASSQPGGPSDF.

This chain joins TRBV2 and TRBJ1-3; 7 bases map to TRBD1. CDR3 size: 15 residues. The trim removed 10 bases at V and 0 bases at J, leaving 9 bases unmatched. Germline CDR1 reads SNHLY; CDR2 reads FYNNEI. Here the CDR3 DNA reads TGTGCCACCCACCCGGACAGGATCTCTGGAAACACCATATATTTT. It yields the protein CATHPDRISGNTIYF. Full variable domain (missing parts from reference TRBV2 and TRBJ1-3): EPEVTQTPSHQVTQMGQEVILRCVPISNHLYFYWYRQILGQKVEFLVSFYNNEISEKSEIFDDQFSVERPDGSNFTLKIRSTKLEDSAMYFCATHPDRISGNTIYFGEGSWLTVV.

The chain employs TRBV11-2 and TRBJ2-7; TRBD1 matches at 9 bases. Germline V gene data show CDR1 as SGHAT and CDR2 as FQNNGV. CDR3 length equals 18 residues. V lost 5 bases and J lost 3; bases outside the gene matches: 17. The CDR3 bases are TGTGCCAGCAGCCCAGTAGCTAGGCGACAGGGGGAGGGCTACGAGCAGTACTTC. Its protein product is CASSPVARRQGEGYEQYF.

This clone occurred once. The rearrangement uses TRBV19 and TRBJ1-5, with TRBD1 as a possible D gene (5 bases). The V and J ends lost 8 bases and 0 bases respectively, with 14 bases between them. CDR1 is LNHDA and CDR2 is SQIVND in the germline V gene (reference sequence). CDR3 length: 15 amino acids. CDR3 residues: CASSPQVHSNQPQHF. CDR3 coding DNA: TGTGCCAGTTCTCCACAGGTTCATAGCAATCAGCCCCAGCATTTT.

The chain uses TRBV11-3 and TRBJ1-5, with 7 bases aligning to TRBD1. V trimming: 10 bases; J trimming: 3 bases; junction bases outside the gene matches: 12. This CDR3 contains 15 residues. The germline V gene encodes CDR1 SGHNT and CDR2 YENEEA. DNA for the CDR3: TGTGCCACCTTCCGGGACAGACTAAACAATCAGCCCCAGCATTTT. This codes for CATFRDRLNNQPQHF. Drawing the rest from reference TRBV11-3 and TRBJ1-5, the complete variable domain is EAGVVQSPRYKIIEKKQPVAFWCNPISGHNTLYWYLQNLGQGPELLIRYENEEAVDDSQLPKDRFSAERLKGVDSTLKIQPAELGDSAVYLCATFRDRLNNQPQHFGDGTRLSIL.

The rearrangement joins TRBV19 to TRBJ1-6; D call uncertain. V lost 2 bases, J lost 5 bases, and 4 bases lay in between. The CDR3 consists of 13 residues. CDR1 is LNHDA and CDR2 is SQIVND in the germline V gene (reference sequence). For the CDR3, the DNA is TGTGCCAGTAGTATAACTCATAATTCACCCCTCCACTTT. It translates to CASSITHNSPLHF.

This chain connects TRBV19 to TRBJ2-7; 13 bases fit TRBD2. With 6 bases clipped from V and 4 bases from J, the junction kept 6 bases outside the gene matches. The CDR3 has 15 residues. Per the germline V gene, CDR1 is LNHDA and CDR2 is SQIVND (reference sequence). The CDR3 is CASSSGLAGMYEQYF. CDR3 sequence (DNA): TGTGCCAGTAGCTCGGGACTAGCGGGGATGTACGAGCAGTACTTC.